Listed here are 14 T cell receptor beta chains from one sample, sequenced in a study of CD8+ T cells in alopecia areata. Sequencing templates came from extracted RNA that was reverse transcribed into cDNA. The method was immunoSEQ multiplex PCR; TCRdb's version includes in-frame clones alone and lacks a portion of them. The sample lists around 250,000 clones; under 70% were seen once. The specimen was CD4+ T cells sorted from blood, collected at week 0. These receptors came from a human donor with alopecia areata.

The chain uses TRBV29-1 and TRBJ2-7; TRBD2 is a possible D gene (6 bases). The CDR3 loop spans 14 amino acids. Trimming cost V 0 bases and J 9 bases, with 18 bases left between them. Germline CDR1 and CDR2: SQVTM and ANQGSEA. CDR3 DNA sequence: TGCAGCGTTGAAGACGGTACCACCGGGGGATTGCAGTACTTC. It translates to CSVEDGTTGGLQYF.

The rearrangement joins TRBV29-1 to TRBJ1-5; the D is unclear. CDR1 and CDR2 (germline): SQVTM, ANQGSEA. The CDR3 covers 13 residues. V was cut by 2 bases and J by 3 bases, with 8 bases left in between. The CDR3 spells CSVETSTNQPQHF. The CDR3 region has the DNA TGCAGCGTTGAAACTTCTACCAATCAGCCCCAGCATTTT.

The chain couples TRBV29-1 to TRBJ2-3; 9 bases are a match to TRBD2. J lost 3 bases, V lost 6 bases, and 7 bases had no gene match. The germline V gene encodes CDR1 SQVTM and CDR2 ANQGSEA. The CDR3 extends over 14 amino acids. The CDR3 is CSVPGGGVTDTQYF. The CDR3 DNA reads TGCAGCGTCCCTGGCGGGGGGGTGACAGATACGCAGTATTTT.

CDR3 protein: CAWSVRLSLAVTDTQYF. The DNA of the CDR3 is TGTGCCTGGAGCGTACGGTTGTCCCTAGCGGTCACAGATACGCAGTATTTT. The genes are TRBV30 and TRBJ2-3; 7 bases are shared with TRBD2. CDR1 GTSNPN and CDR2 SVGIG come from the germline V gene (reference sequence). The CDR3 is 17 residues long. The ends lost 3 bases at V and 2 bases at J; junction bases unmatched: 14. Variable domain in full (rest from reference TRBV30 and TRBJ2-3): SQTIHQWPATLVQPVGSPLSLECTVEGTSNPNLYWYRQAAGRGLQLLFYSVGIGQISSEVPQNLSASRPQDRQFILSSKKLLLSDSGFYLCAWSVRLSLAVTDTQYFGPGTRLTVL.

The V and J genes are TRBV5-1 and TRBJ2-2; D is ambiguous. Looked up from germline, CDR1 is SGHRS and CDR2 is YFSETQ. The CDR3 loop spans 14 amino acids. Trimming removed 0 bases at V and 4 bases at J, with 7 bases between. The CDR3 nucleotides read TGCGCCAGCAGCTTGGCCCCTTCCACCGGGGAGCTGTTTTTT. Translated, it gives CASSLAPSTGELFF.

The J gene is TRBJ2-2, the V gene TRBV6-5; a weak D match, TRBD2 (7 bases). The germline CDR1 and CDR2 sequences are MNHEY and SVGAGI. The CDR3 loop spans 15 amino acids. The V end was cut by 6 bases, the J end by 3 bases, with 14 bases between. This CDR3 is CASSPRGADTGELFF. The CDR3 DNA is TGTGCCAGCAGCCCCCGGGGGGCGGACACCGGGGAGCTGTTTTTT.

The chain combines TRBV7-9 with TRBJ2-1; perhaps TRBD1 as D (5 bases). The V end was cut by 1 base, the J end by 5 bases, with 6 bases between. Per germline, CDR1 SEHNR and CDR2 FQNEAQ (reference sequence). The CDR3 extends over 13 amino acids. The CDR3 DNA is TGTGCCAGCAGCTTAGGACAGAACAATGAGCAGTTCTTC. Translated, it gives CASSLGQNNEQFF.

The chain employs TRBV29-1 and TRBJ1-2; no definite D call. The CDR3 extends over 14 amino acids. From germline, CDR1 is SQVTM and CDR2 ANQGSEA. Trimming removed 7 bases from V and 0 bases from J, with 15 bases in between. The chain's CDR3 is CSAVIGPSNYGYTF. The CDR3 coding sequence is TGCAGCGCCGTGATCGGACCTTCTAACTATGGCTACACCTTC.

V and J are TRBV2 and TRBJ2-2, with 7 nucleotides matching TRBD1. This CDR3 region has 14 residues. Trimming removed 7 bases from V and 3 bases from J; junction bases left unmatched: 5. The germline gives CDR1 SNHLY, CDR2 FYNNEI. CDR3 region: CASNTGTDTGELFF. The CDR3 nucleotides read TGTGCCAGCAATACCGGGACAGACACCGGGGAGCTGTTTTTT.

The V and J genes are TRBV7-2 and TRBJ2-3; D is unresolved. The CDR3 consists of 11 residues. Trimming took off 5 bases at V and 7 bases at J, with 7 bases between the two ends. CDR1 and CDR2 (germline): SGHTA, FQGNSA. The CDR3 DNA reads TGTGCCAGCAGCCCCAGTAATACGCAGTATTTT. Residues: CASSPSNTQYF.

The CDR3 sequence is CASSSSGGNQPQHF. In DNA form, the CDR3 reads TGTGCCAGCAGCTCATCAGGGGGAAATCAGCCCCAGCATTTT. The rearrangement uses TRBV7-9 and TRBJ1-5, with 7 bases matching TRBD1. CDR3 length: 14 residues. V was pared by 4 bases and J by 4 bases, with 4 bases of the junction left unmatched. Germline CDR1 reads SEHNR; CDR2 reads FQNEAQ (reference sequence).

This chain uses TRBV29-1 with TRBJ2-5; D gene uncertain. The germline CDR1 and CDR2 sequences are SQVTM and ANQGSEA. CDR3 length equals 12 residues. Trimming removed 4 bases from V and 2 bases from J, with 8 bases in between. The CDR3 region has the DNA TGCAGCGTTGCCTGGGGTCAAGAGACCCAGTACTTC. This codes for CSVAWGQETQYF.

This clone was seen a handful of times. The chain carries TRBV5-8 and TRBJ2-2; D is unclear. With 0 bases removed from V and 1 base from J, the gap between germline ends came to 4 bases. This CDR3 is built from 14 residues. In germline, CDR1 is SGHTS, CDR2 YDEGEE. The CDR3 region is CASSLGGNTGELFF. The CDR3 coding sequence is TGTGCCAGCAGCTTGGGTGGGAACACCGGGGAGCTGTTTTTT.

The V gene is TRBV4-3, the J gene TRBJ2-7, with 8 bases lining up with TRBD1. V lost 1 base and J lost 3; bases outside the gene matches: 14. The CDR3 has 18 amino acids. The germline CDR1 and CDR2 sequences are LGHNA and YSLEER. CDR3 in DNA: TGCGCCAGCAGCCAAGTTTTGAGCGCTGGACAGGGACTCTACGAGCAGTACTTC. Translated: CASSQVLSAGQGLYEQYF.